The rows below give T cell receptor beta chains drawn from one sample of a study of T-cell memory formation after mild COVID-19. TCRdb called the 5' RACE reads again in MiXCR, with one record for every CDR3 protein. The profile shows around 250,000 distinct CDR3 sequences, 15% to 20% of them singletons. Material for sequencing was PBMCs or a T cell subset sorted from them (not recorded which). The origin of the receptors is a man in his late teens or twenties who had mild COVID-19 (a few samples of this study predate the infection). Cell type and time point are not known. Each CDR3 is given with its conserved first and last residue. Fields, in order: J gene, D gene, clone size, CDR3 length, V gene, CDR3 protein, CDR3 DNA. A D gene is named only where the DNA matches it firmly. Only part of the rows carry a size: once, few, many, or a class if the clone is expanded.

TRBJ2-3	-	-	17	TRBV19	CASRPFGQIASTDTQYF	TGTGCCAGTCGCCCCTTTGGACAGATAGCTAGCACAGATACGCAGTATTTT
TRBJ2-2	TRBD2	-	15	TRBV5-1	CASSLAGVNTGELFF	TGCGCCAGCAGCTTAGCGGGAGTCAACACCGGGGAGCTGTTTTTT
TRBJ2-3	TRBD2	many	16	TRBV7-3	CASSAGTSGGTDTQYF	TGTGCCAGCAGCGCCGGGACTAGCGGAGGCACAGATACGCAGTATTTT
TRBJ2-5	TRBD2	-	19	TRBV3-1	CASSQSGGAGGADKETQYF	TGTGCCAGCAGCCAGTCGGGGGGAGCGGGGGGAGCGGATAAAGAGACCCAGTACTTC
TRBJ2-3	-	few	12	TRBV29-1	CSVDQGTDTQYF	TGCAGCGTTGACCAGGGCACAGATACGCAGTATTTT
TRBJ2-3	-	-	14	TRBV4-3	CASSQASQGGTQYF	TGCGCCAGCAGCCAAGCCTCACAGGGAGGGACGCAGTATTTT
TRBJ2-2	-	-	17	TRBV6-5	CASSYPRDGEGHGELFF	TGTGCCAGCAGTTACCCCCGGGACGGAGAAGGTCACGGGGAGCTGTTTTTT
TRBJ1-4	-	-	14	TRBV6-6	CASSRGQLNEKLFF	TGTGCCAGCAGTAGAGGACAGCTGAATGAAAAACTGTTTTTT
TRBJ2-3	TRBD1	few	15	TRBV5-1	CASSGQGQGTDTQYF	TGCGCCAGCAGCGGACAGGGCCAGGGCACAGATACGCAGTATTTT
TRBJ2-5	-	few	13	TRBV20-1	CSAGQRLQETQYF	TGCAGTGCTGGACAGAGACTCCAAGAGACCCAGTACTTC
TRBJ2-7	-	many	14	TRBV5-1	CASSFGRINYEQYF	TGCGCCAGCAGCTTTGGGCGGATAAACTACGAGCAGTACTTC
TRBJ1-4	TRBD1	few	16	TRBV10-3	CAISTRPGQGIEKLFF	TGTGCCATCAGCACCCGACCGGGACAGGGGATAGAAAAACTGTTTTTT
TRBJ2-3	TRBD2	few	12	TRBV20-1	CSVQRDTDTQYF	TGCAGTGTACAGCGGGACACAGATACGCAGTATTTT
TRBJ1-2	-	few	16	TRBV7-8	CASSLQPGGVYYGYTF	TGTGCCAGCAGCCTACAACCGGGGGGCGTCTACTATGGCTACACCTTC
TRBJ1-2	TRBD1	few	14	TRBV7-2	CASSLKQGAYGYTF	TGTGCCAGCAGCTTAAAACAGGGGGCCTATGGCTACACCTTC
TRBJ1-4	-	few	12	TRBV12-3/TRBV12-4	CAIRGRNEKLFF	TGTGCCATCCGCGGCAGGAATGAAAAACTGTTTTTT
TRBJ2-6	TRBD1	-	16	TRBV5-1	CASSRQGASGANVLTF	TGCGCCAGCAGTCGGCAGGGGGCTAGTGGGGCCAACGTCCTGACTTTC
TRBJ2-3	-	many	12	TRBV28	CASSLGRDTQYF	TGTGCCAGCAGTTTAGGACGAGATACGCAGTATTTT
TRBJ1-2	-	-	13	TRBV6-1	CASRKSGDSGYTF	TGTGCCAGCAGGAAGTCAGGGGATAGCGGCTACACCTTC
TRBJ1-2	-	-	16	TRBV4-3	CASSRLQTPAIYGYTF	TGCGCCAGCAGCCGCCTCCAAACTCCGGCCATCTATGGCTACACCTTC
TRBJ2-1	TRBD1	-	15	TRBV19	CASSTGGLSYNEQFF	TGTGCCAGTTCGACAGGGGGCTTGTCCTACAATGAGCAGTTCTTC
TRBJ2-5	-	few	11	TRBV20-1	CSARPWGTQYF	TGCAGTGCTAGACCTTGGGGGACCCAGTACTTC
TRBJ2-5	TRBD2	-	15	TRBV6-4	CASSLRAGLGETQYF	TGTGCCAGCAGCCTCCGGGCGGGACTAGGAGAGACCCAGTACTTC
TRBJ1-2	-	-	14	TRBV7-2	CASGQRSSHYGYTF	TGTGCCAGCGGACAAAGGAGTTCTCACTATGGCTACACCTTC
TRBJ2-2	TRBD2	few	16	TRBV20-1	CSARDPGGGNTGELFF	TGCAGTGCTAGAGATCCTGGCGGGGGGAACACCGGGGAGCTGTTTTTT
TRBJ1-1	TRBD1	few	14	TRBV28	CASSPDRVYTEAFF	TGTGCCAGCAGTCCAGACAGGGTATACACTGAAGCTTTCTTT
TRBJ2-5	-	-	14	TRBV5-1	CASSSNSYQETQYF	TGCGCCAGCAGCTCTAACAGTTACCAAGAGACCCAGTACTTC
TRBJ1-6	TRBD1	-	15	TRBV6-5	CASRPDRGAYSPLHF	TGTGCCAGCAGACCGGACAGGGGGGCTTATTCACCCCTCCACTTT
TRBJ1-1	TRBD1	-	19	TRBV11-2	CASSFSHYLRTGGGSEAFF	TGTGCCAGCAGCTTTTCCCACTACCTTCGGACAGGGGGTGGGTCTGAAGCTTTCTTT
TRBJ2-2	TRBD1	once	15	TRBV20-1	CSAGRLGTGPGELFF	TGCAGTGCCGGCCGCCTCGGGACAGGGCCCGGGGAGCTGTTTTTT
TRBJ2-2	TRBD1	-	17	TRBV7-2	CASSLEWGTGNSGELFF	TGTGCCAGCAGCTTAGAATGGGGGACAGGGAACTCCGGGGAGCTGTTTTTT
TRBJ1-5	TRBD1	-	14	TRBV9	CASSTWDRNQPQHF	TGTGCCAGCAGCACTTGGGACAGAAATCAGCCCCAGCATTTT
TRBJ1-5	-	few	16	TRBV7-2	CASSSFGGASNQPQHF	TGTGCCAGCAGCTCTTTTGGGGGTGCCAGCAATCAGCCCCAGCATTTT
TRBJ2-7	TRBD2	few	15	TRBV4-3	CASSQDISGGSEQYF	TGCGCCAGCAGCCAAGATATTTCGGGGGGGAGCGAGCAGTACTTC
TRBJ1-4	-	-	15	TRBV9	CASSVGGAAGEKLFF	TGTGCCAGCAGCGTAGGGGGGGCGGCGGGTGAAAAACTGTTTTTT
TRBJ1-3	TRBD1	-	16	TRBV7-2	CASSPQGPDSGNTIYF	TGTGCCAGCAGCCCACAGGGGCCCGACTCTGGAAACACCATATATTTT
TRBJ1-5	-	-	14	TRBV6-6	CASLPVDSNQPQHF	TGTGCCAGCCTTCCGGTAGATAGCAATCAGCCCCAGCATTTT
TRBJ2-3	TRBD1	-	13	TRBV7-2	CASSQGDTDTQYF	TGTGCCAGCAGCCAGGGGGACACAGATACGCAGTATTTT
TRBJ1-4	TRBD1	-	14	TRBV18	CASSPGTENEKLFF	TGTGCCAGCTCACCCGGGACAGAAAATGAAAAACTGTTTTTT
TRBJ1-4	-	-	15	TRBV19	CASSTWGMTNEKLFF	TGTGCCAGTAGTACCTGGGGTATGACTAATGAAAAACTGTTTTTT
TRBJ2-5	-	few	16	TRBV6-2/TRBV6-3	CASSYSASALQETQYF	TGTGCCAGCAGTTACTCGGCCTCAGCGCTCCAAGAGACCCAGTACTTC
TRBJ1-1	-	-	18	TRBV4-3	CASRPTFGYEEGDTEAFF	TGCGCCAGCAGACCAACCTTTGGATATGAGGAAGGAGACACTGAAGCTTTCTTT
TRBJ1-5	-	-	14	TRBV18	CASSPRAGDQPQHF	TGTGCCAGCTCACCACGTGCGGGAGATCAGCCCCAGCATTTT
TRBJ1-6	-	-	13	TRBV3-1	CASSPLENSPLHF	TGTGCCAGCAGCCCCCTGGAGAATTCACCCCTCCACTTT
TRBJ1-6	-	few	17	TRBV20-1	CSARDLGRSSYNSPLHF	TGCAGTGCTAGAGATCTGGGGCGGAGCTCCTATAATTCACCCCTCCACTTT
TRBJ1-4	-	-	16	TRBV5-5	CASSPNPGVANEKLFF	TGTGCCAGCAGCCCAAACCCAGGGGTGGCTAATGAAAAACTGTTTTTT
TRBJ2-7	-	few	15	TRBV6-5	CASSYVPGRGLEQYF	TGTGCCAGCAGTTACGTCCCGGGACGGGGGCTCGAGCAGTACTTC
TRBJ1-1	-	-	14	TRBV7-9	CASSSLAGKTEAFF	TGTGCCAGCAGCTCCCTGGCAGGGAAGACTGAAGCTTTCTTT
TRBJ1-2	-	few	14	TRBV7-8	CASSLTGSDYGYTF	TGTGCCAGCAGCTTAACAGGGTCTGACTATGGCTACACCTTC
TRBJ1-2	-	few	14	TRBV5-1	CASSADSTNYGYTF	TGCGCCAGCAGCGCCGACTCAACTAACTATGGCTACACCTTC
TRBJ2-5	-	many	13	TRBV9	CASSVGGQETQYF	TGTGCCAGCAGCGTTGGGGGCCAAGAGACCCAGTACTTC
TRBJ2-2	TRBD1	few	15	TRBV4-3	CASSRPGTGTGELFF	TGCGCCAGCAGCCGACCCGGGACAGGGACCGGGGAGCTGTTTTTT
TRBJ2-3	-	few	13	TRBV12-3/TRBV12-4	CASSLGTKDTQYF	TGTGCCAGCAGTTTAGGTACAAAGGATACGCAGTATTTT
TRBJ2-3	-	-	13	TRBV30	CAWSGEYTDTQYF	TGTGCCTGGAGTGGGGAATACACAGATACGCAGTATTTT
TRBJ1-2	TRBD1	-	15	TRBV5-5	CASSPRTGADYGYTF	TGTGCCAGCAGCCCCAGGACAGGGGCAGACTATGGCTACACCTTC
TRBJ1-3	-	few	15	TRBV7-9	CASSSSVYKGNTIYF	TGTGCCAGCAGCTCCTCTGTCTATAAGGGAAACACCATATATTTT
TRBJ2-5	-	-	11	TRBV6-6	CASTPGETQYF	TGTGCCAGCACCCCGGGGGAGACCCAGTACTTC
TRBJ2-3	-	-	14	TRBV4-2	CASSQDRGTDTQYF	TGTGCCAGCAGCCAAGATCGGGGCACAGATACGCAGTATTTT
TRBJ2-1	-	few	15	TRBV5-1	CASSLANGAYNEQFF	TGCGCCAGCAGCTTGGCCAACGGGGCCTACAATGAGCAGTTCTTC
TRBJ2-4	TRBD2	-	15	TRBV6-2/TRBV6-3	CASKERGVAKNIQYF	TGTGCCAGCAAAGAGCGGGGTGTAGCCAAAAACATTCAGTACTTC